Presented here are 24 T cell receptor beta chains from one specimen sequenced in a study of regulatory T cells in long-lasting Graves disease. CDR3-region Arm-PCR and iRepertoire HTBI primers produced the TCR beta libraries. TCRdb re-called the multiplex PCR reads through MiXCR, storing one row per CDR3 protein. This repertoire shows 650,000 to 850,000 distinct CDR3 sequences, around 30% found once; its top ten account for around 42%. The time point here: persistent/refractory GD, antithyroid drugs over 5 years with positive TRAb. PBMCs provided the RNA from which the TCR library was made. The source material was peripheral blood mononuclear cells (PBMCs), sampled when the disease was refractory, from a patient treated with antithyroid drugs. Receptor source: a female donor with Graves disease.

V and J are TRBV20-1 and TRBJ2-4, with D perhaps TRBD2 (5 bases). Germline V CDR1 and CDR2: DFQATT, SNEGSKA (reference sequence). This CDR3 comprises 17 residues. V gave up 1 base and J gave up 6 bases, with 22 bases separating them. The CDR3 sequence: CSARGLGTSPAGNIQYF. CDR3 nucleotides: TGCAGTGCTAGAGGGCTAGGCACAAGTCCCGCGGGAAACATTCAGTACTTC.

Many counts were recorded for this clonotype. V gene TRBV5-1 combines with J gene TRBJ1-1, with D unresolved. Germline loops: CDR1 SGHRS, CDR2 YFSETQ. V lost 6 bases and J lost 2, with 20 bases in between. CDR3 size: 16 residues. CDR3: CASNPHSGEQNTEAFF. The CDR3 nucleotides are TGCGCCAGCAACCCCCACTCAGGCGAGCAAAACACTGAAGCTTTCTTT.

V usage is TRBV10-3 and J usage is TRBJ2-3; D could derive from TRBD1 or TRBD2 (6 bases each). Deletions cut 0 bases from V and 2 bases from J, with 12 bases between. Looked up from germline, CDR1 is ENHRY and CDR2 is SYGVKD. The CDR3 extends over 16 amino acids. The CDR3 DNA reads as TGTGCCATCAGTGAGTCGAAAGGGGGGACCACAGATACGCAGTATTTT. Translating gives CAISESKGGTTDTQYF.

The chain couples TRBV11-3 to TRBJ2-5; D perhaps matches TRBD2 (6 bases). The CDR3 is 14 residues long. From germline, CDR1 is SGHNT and CDR2 YENEEA. Trimming removed 5 bases at V and 1 base at J, with 11 bases between. The CDR3 reads CASSEGLSQETQYF. The CDR3 DNA sequence: TGTGCCAGCAGCGAGGGACTCAGCCAAGAGACCCAGTACTTC.

V and J are TRBV30 and TRBJ1-5; possibly TRBD1 for D (6 bases). The CDR3 sequence is 14 residues long. V was clipped by 5 bases and J by 3 bases, with 14 bases between them. Germline V gives CDR1 GTSNPN, CDR2 SVGIG (reference sequence). This CDR3 is CAWSTDSHNQPQHF. For the CDR3, the DNA is TGTGCCTGGTCTACGGACAGCCACAATCAGCCCCAGCATTTT.

The V call is TRBV28, the J call TRBJ2-5, with 7 bases identical to TRBD1. The junction had 8 bases not matched to a gene; V was cut back by 6 bases and J by 1 base. The CDR3 has 15 amino acids. Germline values: CDR1 MDHEN, CDR2 SYDVKM. CDR3 sequence reads: CASRRQGTSQETQYF. In DNA, the CDR3 is TGTGCCAGCAGACGACAGGGAACTAGCCAAGAGACCCAGTACTTC.

This clonotype appeared many times. The chain recombines TRBV12-3 or TRBV12-4 with TRBJ1-1, with TRBD1 as a possible D gene (6 bases). The length of the CDR3 is 14 residues. V was trimmed by 6 bases and J by 1 base, leaving 12 bases between them. The DNA of the CDR3 is TGTGCCAGCAGGACGAGCAGGGGGAACACTGAAGCTTTCTTT. Translating gives CASRTSRGNTEAFF.

This clonotype showed up many times. The CDR3 reads CASSLSPGLYGNYTF. The CDR3 nucleotides are TGTGCCAGCAGTTTATCCCCTGGGCTGTACGGGAACTACACCTTC. The J gene is TRBJ1-2, the V gene TRBV12-3 or TRBV12-4; no clear D. This CDR3 comprises 15 residues. Trimming cost V 2 bases and J 10 bases, with 20 bases left between them.

This clonotype was counted ten times or more. The CDR3: CASSFSGSTGTQYF. The CDR3 DNA sequence: TGTGCCAGCAGCTTCAGCGGGAGTACTGGGACCCAGTACTTC. V usage is TRBV7-2 and J usage is TRBJ2-5; 8 nucleotides align to TRBD2. The germline V gene has CDR1 SGHTA and CDR2 FQGNSA. CDR3 length: 14 amino acids. V lost 3 bases, J lost 7 bases, and 7 bases stayed unmatched.

Comment on this clonotype: In this CDR3 the conserved last residue, phenylalanine or tryptophan, is missing, so a read error is likely. This chain links TRBV6-2 or TRBV6-3 with TRBJ1-5; 9 nucleotides match TRBD1. The germline CDR1 and CDR2 sequences are MNHEY and SVGEGT. V shed 4 bases and J 3 bases; nucleotides not matched to a gene: 4. The CDR3 spans 15 residues. CDR3 protein: CASSWDREFNQPQHL. CDR3 DNA sequence: TGTGCCAGCAGTTGGGACAGGGAATTCAATCAGCCCCAGCATCTT.

The rearrangement uses TRBV5-1 and TRBJ1-1, with 9 positions matching TRBD1. Trimming removed 3 bases from V and 4 bases from J; junction bases left unmatched: 4. The CDR3 covers 14 residues. The germline gives CDR1 SGHRS, CDR2 YFSETQ. CDR3 loop: CASSSGDRVTEAFF. The CDR3 DNA reads TGCGCCAGCAGCTCGGGGGACAGGGTCACTGAAGCTTTCTTT.

This clonotype has a count of ten or more. The chain employs TRBV11-2 and TRBJ1-4, with D maybe TRBD1 (6 bases). Trimming stripped 5 bases from V and 5 bases from J, with 15 bases between. The germline V gene encodes CDR1 SGHAT and CDR2 FQNNGV. The CDR3 is made up of 15 amino acids. The CDR3: CASSRLGTSNEKLFF. DNA of the CDR3: TGTGCCAGCAGCCGTCTCGGGACATCAAATGAAAAACTGTTTTTT.

The genes are TRBV6-1 and TRBJ1-6; 10 bases are shared with TRBD1. Germline assignment: CDR1 MNHNS and CDR2 SASEGT. The V segment lost 5 bases and the J segment 11 bases; nucleotides outside the gene matches: 15. This CDR3 has 17 residues. CDR3 loop: CASSPRTGGSRNPPLHF. The DNA of the CDR3 is TGTGCCAGCAGTCCCCGGACAGGGGGAAGTAGAAATCCACCCCTCCACTTT.

The genes are TRBV20-1 and TRBJ2-5; no clear D. The germline V gene encodes CDR1 DFQATT and CDR2 SNEGSKA (reference sequence). V shed 1 base and J shed 1 base, with 7 bases lying between them. The CDR3 runs to 13 residues. Here the CDR3 reads CSARVHLQETQYF. CDR3 DNA sequence: TGCAGTGCTAGAGTGCACCTCCAAGAGACCCAGTACTTC.

This chain links TRBV27 with TRBJ2-2; 7 bases line up with TRBD2. CDR1 is MNHEY and CDR2 is SMNVEV in the germline V gene (reference sequence). The V gene end was trimmed by 7 bases and the J gene end by 5 bases; junction bases not matched to a gene: 1. The CDR3 covers 12 residues. The CDR3 sequence is CASMGGTGELFF. For the CDR3, the DNA is TGTGCCAGCATGGGGGGGACCGGGGAGCTGTTTTTT.

This chain links TRBV11-2 with TRBJ1-5; D remains unclear. From germline, CDR1 is SGHAT and CDR2 FQNNGV. Trimming stripped 5 bases from V and 4 bases from J, with 15 bases between. This CDR3 comprises 15 residues. The CDR3 here is CASSPGVQRNQPQHF. DNA of the CDR3: TGTGCCAGCAGCCCAGGAGTACAGAGAAATCAGCCCCAGCATTTT.

In its sample, this clonotype was seen a few times. This chain links TRBV7-9 with TRBJ2-7; D is unresolved. The CDR3 totals 13 residues. Germline lookup yields CDR1 SEHNR and CDR2 FQNEAQ (reference sequence). V was shortened by 5 bases and J by 1 base, with 9 bases between the two germline ends. The CDR3 reads CASSVSFSYEQYF. The CDR3 bases are TGTGCCAGCAGCGTCAGTTTTTCCTACGAGCAGTACTTC.

V and J are TRBV9 and TRBJ2-1; D might be TRBD2 (6 bases). CDR1 and CDR2 (germline): SGDLS, YYNGEE. The V end lost 2 bases, the J end lost 0 bases, and 12 bases lay between the germline ends. This CDR3 contains 16 residues. CDR3 nucleotides: TGTGCCAGCAGCGTGGGTACTAGCTCCTCCTACAATGAGCAGTTCTTC. Translated, it gives CASSVGTSSSYNEQFF.

This rearrangement joins TRBV19 to TRBJ1-2, with D possibly matching TRBD1 (5 bases). This CDR3 has 14 amino acids. Germline V CDR1 and CDR2: LNHDA, SQIVND (reference sequence). Trimming shortened V by 5 bases and J by 5 bases, and 15 bases separated the two germline ends. CDR3 loop: CASSLAGPLYGYTF. For the CDR3, the DNA is TGTGCCAGTAGTCTAGCAGGGCCGCTTTATGGCTACACCTTC. Full variable domain (rest looked up from reference TRBV19 and TRBJ1-2): DGGITQSPKYLFRKEGQNVTLSCEQNLNHDAMYWYRQDPGQGLRLIYYSQIVNDFQKGDIAEGYSVSREKKESFPLTVTSAQKNPTAFYLCASSLAGPLYGYTFGSGTRLTVV.

This clonotype was detected many times. The rearrangement uses TRBV2 and TRBJ2-7; 7 bases line up with TRBD2. The germline gives CDR1 SNHLY, CDR2 FYNNEI. The CDR3 has 14 residues. The V gene end was trimmed by 2 bases and the J gene end by 2 bases; junction bases not matched to a gene: 3. The CDR3 sequence: CASSERAGTYEQYF. CDR3 bases: TGTGCCAGCAGTGAACGAGCGGGAACCTACGAGCAGTACTTC.

This rearrangement joins TRBV10-3 to TRBJ1-2; D ambiguous. Trimming took 4 bases from V and 2 from J, leaving 14 bases between them. There are 15 residues in the CDR3. CDR1 is ENHRY and CDR2 is SYGVKD in the germline V gene. The CDR3 DNA sequence: TGTGCCATCAGTGCAGAAACATATGCCAACTATGGCTACACCTTC. Encoded protein: CAISAETYANYGYTF.

This clonotype has only a few counts. The chain carries TRBV27 and TRBJ1-1, with a tentative D call TRBD1 (5 bases). This CDR3 has 15 amino acids. From germline, CDR1 is MNHEY and CDR2 SMNVEV (reference sequence). V was shortened by 2 bases and J by 5 bases, with 15 bases between the two germline ends. CDR3 protein: CASSLGEGWWTEAFF. The CDR3 DNA reads TGTGCCAGCAGTTTAGGCGAGGGGTGGTGGACTGAAGCTTTCTTT.

This chain links TRBV6-5 with TRBJ1-1, with D unresolved. Germline CDR1 and CDR2: MNHEY and SVGAGI. This CDR3 is 15 amino acids long. The V end was cut by 0 bases, the J end by 4 bases, with 12 bases between. CDR3 DNA: TGTGCCAGCAGTTACTCCGGGAACGGGGTCACTGAAGCTTTCTTT. This encodes CASSYSGNGVTEAFF.

The gene calls are TRBV20-1 and TRBJ2-1; D is perhaps TRBD2 (6 bases). Germline V gene lookup returns CDR1 DFQATT and CDR2 SNEGSKA (reference sequence). With 0 bases removed from V and 9 bases from J, the gap between germline ends came to 9 bases. The CDR3 is 12 amino acids. CDR3 region: CSARELAVEQFF. Written as DNA, the CDR3 is TGCAGTGCTAGAGAACTAGCTGTTGAGCAGTTCTTC.